The 13 T cell receptor beta chains presented below share a single source sample, sequenced in a study of T cell responses to AZD1222 COVID-19 vaccine. Sequencing was performed with immunoSEQ multiplex PCR; in TCRdb, only in-frame clones are kept and a portion is missing. The top ten clones hold over 1.5% of a sample with about 140,000 clones, 80% to 95% of them seen once. This specimen consisted of peripheral blood, obtained on day 0 of AZD1222 vaccination. These receptor sequences come from an adult in good health.

The chain is built from TRBV6-1 and TRBJ2-1; TRBD1 agrees at 7 bases. The V segment lost 4 bases and the J segment 6 bases; nucleotides outside the gene matches: 12. Germline V gene sequence: CDR1 MNHNS, CDR2 SASEGT. The CDR3 sequence is 16 residues long. CDR3 residues: CASSGPLSWTGNEQFF. CDR3 DNA sequence: TGTGCCAGCAGTGGACCCCTTTCCTGGACAGGCAATGAGCAGTTCTTC.

V gene TRBV29-1 combines with J gene TRBJ2-3, with D possibly TRBD1 on 5 matching bases. V was trimmed by 7 bases and J by 2 bases, leaving 16 bases between them. The CDR3 is 14 amino acids. Germline CDR1 and CDR2: SQVTM and ANQGSEA. CDR3 residues: CSAFSWGHTDTQYF. CDR3 in DNA: TGCAGCGCCTTCTCCTGGGGCCACACAGATACGCAGTATTTT.

The chain recombines TRBV29-1 with TRBJ1-3; unclear D gene. The length of the CDR3 is 14 residues. CDR1 and CDR2 from the germline V gene are SQVTM and ANQGSEA. Trimming removed 6 bases at V and 1 base at J, with 13 bases between. CDR3 loop: CSVLTRWSGNTIYF. The CDR3 DNA sequence: TGCAGCGTCCTTACTAGGTGGTCTGGAAACACCATATATTTT.

V usage is TRBV28 and J usage is TRBJ2-3; D not certain. Looked up from germline, CDR1 is MDHEN and CDR2 is SYDVKM. Deletions cut 5 bases from V and 4 bases from J, with 10 bases between. The CDR3 runs to 13 residues. This CDR3 is CASSRLTADTQYF. The DNA for the CDR3 is TGTGCCAGCAGTCGCCTCACGGCAGATACGCAGTATTTT.

V is TRBV11-2 and J is TRBJ1-3, with D unresolved. The CDR3 has 13 residues. V lost 6 bases, J lost 8 bases, and 14 bases lay in between. Germline CDR1 is SGHAT and CDR2 is FQNNGV. CDR3 in amino acids: CASSSVGFHTIYF. CDR3 nucleotides: TGTGCCAGCAGTTCAGTCGGTTTTCACACCATATATTTT.

The CDR3: CASSFPDNSPLHF. CDR3 coding DNA: TGTGCCAGCAGCTTTCCCGACAATTCACCCCTCCACTTT. V usage is TRBV5-4 and J usage is TRBJ1-6, with no clear D. Trimming removed 2 bases at V and 7 bases at J, with 7 bases between. CDR1 is SGHNT and CDR2 is YYREEE in the germline V gene (reference sequence). The CDR3 spans 13 residues. The full variable domain, with the rest looked up from reference TRBV5-4 and TRBJ1-6, is ETGVTQSPTHLIKTRGQQVTLRCSSQSGHNTVSWYQQALGQGPQFIFQYYREEENGRGNFPPRFSGLQFPNYSSELNVNALELDDSALYLCASSFPDNSPLHFGNGTRLTVT.

The chain carries TRBV27 and TRBJ1-6, with 7 bases lining up with TRBD1. CDR1 and CDR2 (germline): MNHEY, SMNVEV (reference sequence). The CDR3 is 17 amino acids. V lost 2 bases to trimming and J lost 7 bases; unmatched junction nucleotides: 11. This chain's CDR3 is CASSLRGVRGHNSPLHF. The CDR3 DNA reads as TGTGCCAGCAGTTTACGGGGGGTGAGGGGGCACAATTCACCCCTCCACTTT.

The rearrangement uses TRBV7-8 and TRBJ2-7; 9 bases fit TRBD1. V lost 5 bases, J lost 2 bases, and 10 bases stayed unmatched. The CDR3 has 16 amino acids. CDR1 is SGHVS, CDR2 FQNEAQ, per germline. The CDR3 DNA follows: TGTGCCAGCAGCCGCCGTCCCGGGACAGGGACCTACGAGCAGTACTTC. This encodes CASSRRPGTGTYEQYF. Drawing the rest from reference TRBV7-8 and TRBJ2-7, the complete variable domain is GAGVSQSPRYKVAKRGQDVALRCDPISGHVSLFWYQQALGQGPEFLTYFQNEAQLDKSGLPSDRFFAERPEGSVSTLKIQRTQQEDSAVYLCASSRRPGTGTYEQYFGPGTRLTVT.

In this sample, this clone turned up once. The chain couples TRBV6-5 to TRBJ1-1, with a tentative D call TRBD1 (5 bases). This CDR3 comprises 14 residues. The V end was cut by 5 bases, the J end by 5 bases, with 15 bases between. CDR1 and CDR2 (germline): MNHEY, SVGAGI. CDR3 residues: CASSPRQGGTEAFF. For the CDR3, the DNA is TGTGCCAGCAGTCCTCGGCAGGGAGGAACTGAAGCTTTCTTT.

The rearrangement links TRBV27 to TRBJ2-7; no reliable D call. Germline CDR1 is MNHEY and CDR2 is SMNVEV (reference sequence). The ends were cut back, 7 bases at V and 3 bases at J, with 13 bases in the middle. The CDR3 is 13 amino acids. CDR3 nucleotide sequence: TGTGCCAGCACACCCCGTTGGGGCTACGAGCAGTACTTC. It codes for CASTPRWGYEQYF.

This chain uses TRBV11-2 with TRBJ1-6; no clear D gene. V was trimmed by 5 bases and J by 10 bases, leaving 18 bases between them. The V gene's germline CDR1 is SGHAT and CDR2 FQNNGV. The CDR3 is 15 amino acids. Here the CDR3 DNA reads TGTGCCAGCAGCCTAGGATACCCATTAGGGTCACCCCTCCACTTT. Translated: CASSLGYPLGSPLHF.

Concerning this clone itself: At one boundary the junction diverges from the germline segment, which might be a read error. The V call is TRBV7-9, the J call TRBJ1-4, with D possibly TRBD1 on 5 matching bases. The V gene's germline CDR1 is SEHNR and CDR2 FQNEAQ (reference sequence). The CDR3 length is 16 residues. The CDR3 coding sequence is TGTGCCAGCAGCCCCGGATGGGGGTTTACTAGTGAAAAACTGTTTTTT. It is translated as CASSPGWGFTSEKLFF.

This chain links TRBV7-3 with TRBJ2-2; 9 bases are a match to TRBD2. The V segment lost 5 bases and the J segment 6 bases; nucleotides outside the gene matches: 4. The CDR3 is 14 residues long. Germline values: CDR1 SGHTA, CDR2 FQGTGA. CDR3 region: CASSPGLAPGELFF. The CDR3 DNA reads as TGTGCCAGCAGCCCAGGACTAGCGCCCGGGGAGCTGTTTTTT.